This T cell receptor beta chain was sequenced during a study of regulatory T cells in long-lasting Graves disease. The wider study: Graves' cases, newly diagnosed, had used antithyroid drugs under 3 months.

Study-wide points: Compared with new cases, persistent Graves' patients showed reduced TCR diversity.

Time point here: newly diagnosed GD, antithyroid drugs for less than 3 months. PBMC-extracted RNA yielded the TCR library. Diagnosing Graves' disease relied on the American Thyroid Association guidelines. For TCR beta, libraries came from iRepertoire HTBI primers and Arm-PCR of CDR3 regions. Using its own MiXCR run on the multiplex PCR reads, TCRdb lists one record per CDR3 protein. The data show 420,000 or so distinct CDR3 sequences, about 16% seen once. In this sample, this clonotype turned up many times. Antigen: not known. This sample was also put to use in a study of T cells in Graves' hyperthyroidism and ophthalmopathy.

Here the sequenced sample was peripheral blood mononuclear cells (PBMCs), taken at new diagnosis, from a patient treated with antithyroid drugs. This TCR was sampled from a woman younger than 35 with Graves disease.

Here the CDR3 DNA reads TGCAGCTTATTGTCCAGCGGAGTCGTAGATACGCAGTATTTT. This gives the protein CSLLSSGVVDTQYF. This rearrangement joins TRBV29-1 to TRBJ2-3, with TRBD2 as a possible D gene (5 bases). The CDR3 is 14 amino acids. V was clipped by 8 bases and J by 5 bases, with 20 bases between them. CDR1 SQVTM and CDR2 ANQGSEA come from the germline V gene.